Below, one T cell receptor beta chain is given with its context. What this receptor recognizes is not known. No much larger clone exists at a distance of one base, and base qualities are not known. TCRbeta CDR3 regions were amplified from genomic DNA using the immunoSEQ Assay, a bias-controlled multiplex PCR. As for how the authors treated the data: Within the assay, amplification of reference gene primers was used to estimate how many nucleated cells each sample contained. Sequence reads were collapsed and filtered to measure the absolute abundance of every unique TCRbeta CDR3 rearrangement. For each sample, productive Simpson clonality was calculated as the square root of Simpson's diversity index across productive rearrangements. TCRdb stores this immuneACCESS table with in-frame sequences only. Part of the clones is absent; in the studies checked, under half of the shortfall reflects unresolved V genes, and no reason is known for the rest. V, J and clone size derive from that table, while D and trimming were established from the DNA sequence. The sample profile shows roughly 350,000 clones; around 89% of them were found once. The top ten constitute approximately 4% of the sample.

This entry comes from a study of blood T cell repertoires in COVID-19 (dated by TCRdb to 2020 to 2022). Notes on the research overall: Samples covering the acute and convalescent phases of COVID-19 were provided by collaborators in the United States, Italy and Spain. The dataset comprised deeply sampled blood TCRbeta repertoires from subjects exposed to, actively infected with, or recovered from COVID-19. The material from the prospective study consisted of cDNA or gDNA derived from T cells, B-cell-depleted T cells, or PBMCs. A de-identified subject ID, COVID-19 status, age in years and sex were almost always included in the sample metadata. Where HLA class I and class II types were available, the types were taken from metadata supplied by the sample provider, not from assay-based typing. The repertoires were released in a freely available public database meant as a resource for research on the immune response to SARS-CoV-2. Samples were obtained from the ongoing ImmuneRACE study (first 160 participants) and from 1,000 to 1,500 subjects provided by 6 global collaborators.

Broad study findings and their caveats: Clinical and demographic metadata were provided uncurated, with the amount varying by source and participant.

The collaborating institutions used their own protocols to collect whole blood in K2EDTA tubes. For TCRbeta analysis, collaborators shipped samples as frozen whole blood, isolated PBMCs, or DNA extracted from either of those sample types. The CDR3 numbers 14 residues from cysteine through phenylalanine. Only the CDR3 DNA stays, 42 bases, in frame from base 1. The germline V gene provides CDR1 KGHSH and CDR2 LQKENI. The trim is 2 bases for V and 0 bases for J, with a gap of 4 bases between the germline ends. The TCR comes from a woman in her 50s with active or convalescent COVID-19. Recombination connected TRBV18 to TRBJ1-4; no D segment can be confidently identified. Sequencing was carried out using peripheral blood. The DNA sequence is TGTGCCAGCTCACCAGACACAACTAATGAAAAACTGTTTTTT. This is translated as CASSPDTTNEKLFF.